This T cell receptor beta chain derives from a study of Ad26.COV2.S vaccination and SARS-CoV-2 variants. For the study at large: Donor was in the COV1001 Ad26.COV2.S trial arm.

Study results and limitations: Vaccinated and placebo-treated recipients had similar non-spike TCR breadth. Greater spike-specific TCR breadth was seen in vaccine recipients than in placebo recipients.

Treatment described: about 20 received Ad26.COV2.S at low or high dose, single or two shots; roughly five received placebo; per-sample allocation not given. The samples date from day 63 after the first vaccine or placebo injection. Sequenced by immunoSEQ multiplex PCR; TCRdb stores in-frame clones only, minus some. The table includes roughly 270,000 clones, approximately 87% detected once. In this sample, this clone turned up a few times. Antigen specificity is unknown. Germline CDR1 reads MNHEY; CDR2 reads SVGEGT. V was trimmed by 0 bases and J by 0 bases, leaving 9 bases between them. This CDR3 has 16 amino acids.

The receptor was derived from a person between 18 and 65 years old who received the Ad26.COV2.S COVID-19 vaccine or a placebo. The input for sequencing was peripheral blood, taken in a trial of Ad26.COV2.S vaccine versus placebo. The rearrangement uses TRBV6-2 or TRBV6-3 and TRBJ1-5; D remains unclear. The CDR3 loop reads CASSYSPRVSNQPQHF. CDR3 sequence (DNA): TGTGCCAGCAGTTACTCCCCCAGAGTTAGCAATCAGCCCCAGCATTTT.